This T cell receptor (beta chain) was found in a study of cytomegalovirus exposure and HLA in healthy donors (dated by TCRdb to about 2017). For the wider study: According to an earlier analysis of 587 of the donors, 150 million to 200 million T cells yielded 120 million or so unique TCR beta sequences and 276 Gb of sequence data. Approximately 300 gigabases of sequencing data and roughly 81 million unique TCR sequences made up an early release that covered approximately 620 HLA-typed donors. The genetic ancestry cluster associated with self-reported Caucasian donors included roughly four fifths of the roughly 380 genotyped donors. The aim of the study was to test whether cataloging public T cell receptors could identify signatures of past pathogen exposure. The T cell repertoires of under 750 subjects were profiled by immunosequencing and related to cytomegalovirus serostatus. Besides the first cohort of roughly 640 subjects, a separate validation cohort made up of roughly 120 different subjects was used. The study combined high-throughput TCR immunosequencing, statistical association of individual TCRs with disease status, and machine learning to predict cytomegalovirus infection status. A later analysis re-analyzed previously published TCR beta repertoires from 600 to 850 donors and added high-resolution HLA genotyping to study TCR occurrence patterns. Rather than using new phenotypic data, the later analysis identified candidate immune exposures from TCR beta sequences and from how often those sequences occurred across donors. In an earlier analysis of over 550 of the donors, high-throughput TCR beta sequencing was used to judge whether each TCR beta V gene segment behaved as functional or pseudogenic. Donor age, sex, ethnicity and CMV serostatus were collected together with the repertoire data. A later genetic analysis took genome-wide SNP genotypes for about 55% of the roughly 700 donors and used that subset as a discovery cohort. All discovery cohort repertoires had been generated using a single sequencing platform. HLA typing covered class I and class II loci at four-digit resolution. The number of typed donors differed by locus: about 620-640 for A, B, C, DRB1 and DQB1; approximately 520 for DQA1; 606 for DPA1; and about 450 for DPB1. Roughly five DR-DQ haplotypes were handled as single units for association and clustering because linkage in the cohort was strong. Among almost 400 genotyped donors of the cohort, an average of approximately 240,000 unique TCR beta nucleotide sequences were sequenced per donor, about a sixth of them non-productive.

Comment on this clone: Its target antigen remains unknown. Base quality data are lacking; no much larger clone is found one base away.

Library creation used the immunoSEQ multiplex PCR assay. The multiplex PCR relied on a mix of 60 forward primers for TCR Vbeta segments and 13 reverse primers for TCR Jbeta segments. Amplification of the CDR3 region of rearranged TCR beta genes was performed with a multiplex PCR assay on genomic DNA. Amplified TCR beta libraries were sequenced as 87-base-pair reads on the Illumina HiSeq System. Under the source paper's analysis protocol: A later analysis tallied 75 million to 95 million unique TCR beta chains across the 640 or so repertoires, and around 9.9 million of those chains were shared by two or more donors. Raw reads were error-corrected and collapsed into unique sequences by a nearest-neighbor algorithm in which closely related sequences were merged to remove PCR and sequencing errors. Alignment of CDR3 sequences to IMGT reference sequences was used to assign V, D and J gene segments. For a sequence to be retained, a match of at least six nucleotides to both a V gene segment and a J gene segment was required. A rearrangement counted as productive if the CDR3 had no stop codons and remained in frame with V and J, and every other rearrangement counted as non-productive. CDR3 was defined by IMGT convention, running from the second conserved V-encoded cysteine to the conserved J-encoded phenylalanine. Sequences without an unambiguous match to a single V gene segment were excluded from the earlier analysis of about 630 of the donors. In an earlier analysis of about 590 of the donors, a V segment was called functional when productive rearrangements were above 56.7%, and segregating when the standard deviation between donors exceeded 5%. A statistical classification framework was built for diagnosing cytomegalovirus status from the catalog of TCR beta chain sequences. In a later analysis, V and J genes were assigned by comparing TCR nucleotide sequences against IMGT/GENE-DB human TR gene sequences. A later analysis assigned CDR3 sequences and most-parsimonious VDJ recombination scenarios with the TCRdist pipeline. A later analysis defined each TCR beta chain by its CDR3 amino acid sequence plus V-gene family, and excluded reads lacking a unique V-gene family. In a later analysis, some 600 highly shared, low-generation-probability nucleotide sequences were removed to address suspected cross-contamination and a sequencing artifact. In a later analysis, a clonal expansion index was calculated for each public chain from normalized within-repertoire ranks of inferred template counts. In a later analysis, generation probabilities were computed using a VDJ recombination model fitted to out-of-frame rearrangements, and the results were checked against IGoR. In a later analysis, hypergeometric tests were used to score TCR-TCR, TCR-HLA and TCR-CMV co-occurrence, with a repertoire-size bias correction applied to TCR pairs. In a later analysis, false discovery rates were estimated by permuting HLA or CMV assignments 20 times. In a later analysis, co-occurring TCRs were grouped using DBSCAN, and TCRdist sequence similarity was added for clustering within HLA-allele-positive subsets. Co-occurrence clustering excluded repertoires with fewer than 30,000 or more than 120,000 public chains, plus five with anomalous nucleotide sharing. Drawn from immuneACCESS, this table holds only the in-frame rearrangements with V and J called that TCRdb kept. Clones are partly lost; checked studies trace under half to an unresolved V gene and leave the rest unexplained. The DNA gave D and trimming, while V, J and clone size come from that table. Here the sample has 150,000 or so clones; around nine tenths occur a single time. Together, the top ten hold about 2.1% of the sample.

The germline V gene (reference sequence) sets CDR1 to GTSNPN and CDR2 to SVGIG. The cysteine opens and the phenylalanine closes a CDR3 of 14 amino acids. The entry retains the CDR3 DNA only, 42 bases that are in frame from base 1. V loses 0 bases of germline sequence and J loses 9 bases, and the interval between the two ends is 17 bases. The investigation overall reported the following: Assigning TCR associations to individual alleles was difficult when HLA alleles, especially DR and DQ, strongly co-occurred. A later analysis reported that several top co-occurrence clusters appeared linked to parvovirus B19, influenza, CMV and Epstein-Barr virus. Linkage disequilibrium might explain the correlated functional status among segregating V segments, but an unknown experimental factor could not be ruled out. Roughly uniform sequencing depth across donors was assumed in presence/absence analyses, although this assumption may not hold. While some public TCRs were present in many individuals, most TCR sequences turned up only very rarely across donors. Compared with the roughly 600-donor mean, donors in an Asian-associated ancestry cluster had fewer N-insertions in productive TCRs, according to a later genetic analysis. In vitro tests confirmed that a few of the cytomegalovirus-associated TCR beta chains recognize cytomegalovirus antigens. Some IMGT-functional V segments, including TRBV6-2 and TRBV6-3, could not be distinguished by the 87-base-pair reads and were therefore excluded. A later analysis found that TCR association rates varied across HLA loci, with DRB1 alleles showing the most associated TCRs and HLA-C alleles the fewest. In the study, around 150 TCR beta chains were listed as associated with cytomegalovirus. Specific HLA alleles were associated with 15,000 to 20,000 TCR beta sequences at a false discovery rate of 0.05 in a later analysis. HLA typing was unavailable for some donors at each locus, so association tests used only the typed subset. An earlier analysis of approximately 530 of the donors showed that most TCR beta V segments appeared in productive rearrangements either about 90% or about 30% of the time, which broadly matched IMGT annotations. Fewer than 20 rarely observed V segments, including chromosome 9 orphons, were excluded from the earlier analysis of approximately 500 of the donors because counts were too low. According to a later analysis, most CMV-associated TCR beta chains appeared to be HLA-restricted, and the HLA associations seemed to be driven largely by CMV exposure. A further reported finding was that TCR beta sequences accurately predicted the HLA-A and HLA-B alleles for most subjects in the first cohort. The classifier was reported to diagnose cytomegalovirus status with high specificity and sensitivity in both the original and validation cohorts. Only TCR beta chains were sequenced in this cohort, and the absence of alpha or paired-chain data limited detectable features. V-gene and J-gene trimming of TCR beta chains was associated with a missense DCLRE1C variant in a later genetic analysis, and the association was replicated in an independent cohort. The sequencing pipeline was judged likely to have produced a cluster of highly shared sequence variants as a technical artifact. In a later analysis, HLA-associated TCR beta chains were found to be more clonally expanded and to have lower generation probabilities than equally common non-associated chains. The authors suggested that the approach could potentially be generalized to other disease states and immunological phenotypes. For the cohort, immune exposure information was limited to CMV serostatus.

In total, 600 or so healthy bone marrow donors made up the cohort. All cohort members were sampled while nominally healthy, although unrecorded immune exposures were likely present. The donor tested CMV seronegative and was one of the 352 seronegative cohort members. Every donor gave a peripheral blood sample, and the peripheral blood mononuclear cells from that sample were used for TCR beta sequencing. The Qiagen DNeasy Blood Extraction Kit was used to extract genomic DNA from the blood cell samples. Material: PBMCs. This TCR derives from a woman aged 18-30 years in good health and CMV-seronegative. The sequence is built from TRBV30 and TRBJ1-1; tentative D gene TRBD1, with 5 bases matching. The DNA reads as follows: TGTGCCTGGAGTGTAGGCGGGACCGCTAATCAAGCTTTCTTT. The translation is CAWSVGGTANQAFF.